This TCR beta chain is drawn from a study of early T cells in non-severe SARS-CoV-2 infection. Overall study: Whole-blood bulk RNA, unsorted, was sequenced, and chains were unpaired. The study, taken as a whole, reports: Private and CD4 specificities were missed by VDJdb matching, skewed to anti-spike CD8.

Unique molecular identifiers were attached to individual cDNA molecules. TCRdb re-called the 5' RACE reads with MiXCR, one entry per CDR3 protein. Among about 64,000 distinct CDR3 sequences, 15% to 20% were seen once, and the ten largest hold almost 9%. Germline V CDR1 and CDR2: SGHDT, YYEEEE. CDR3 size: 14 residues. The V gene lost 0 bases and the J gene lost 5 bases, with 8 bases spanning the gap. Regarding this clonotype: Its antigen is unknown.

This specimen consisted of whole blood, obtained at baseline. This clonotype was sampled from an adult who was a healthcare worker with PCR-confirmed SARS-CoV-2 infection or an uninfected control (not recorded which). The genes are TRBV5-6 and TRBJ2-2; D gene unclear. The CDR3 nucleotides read TGTGCCAGCAGCTTGGCACAGCGTACCGGGGAGCTGTTTTTT. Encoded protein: CASSLAQRTGELFF.